This is a list of T cell receptor beta chains from one sample in a study of STAT5B mutations in CD4+ large granular lymphocyte leukemia. Produced via immunoSEQ multiplex PCR; TCRdb's table is partial and in-frame only. The repertoire holds around 34,000 clones, with just under 85% as singletons. Sequencing was carried out using CD4+ T cells from blood buffy coats. These receptor sequences come from a human donor in good health. Each CDR3 is given with its conserved first and last residue. The D gene is left open where the match is weak. Expanded clones are given a class, and other clones once, few, many or no size at all.

D gene	V gene	clone size	J gene	CDR3 protein	CDR3 DNA
NA	TRBV19	NA	TRBJ1-2	CASSIVGRGYAGYTF	TGTGCCAGTAGTATAGTGGGCAGGGGATACGCTGGCTACACCTTC
NA	TRBV9	NA	TRBJ2-5	CASNQGLGIAETQYF	TGTGCCAGCAACCAAGGCTTAGGGATTGCAGAGACCCAGTACTTC
TRBD1	TRBV5-1	NA	TRBJ2-3	CASSGTGTDTQYF	TGCGCCAGCAGCGGGACAGGCACAGATACGCAGTATTTT
TRBD1	TRBV28	NA	TRBJ1-5	CASSLLEDRPRNQPQHF	TGTGCCAGCAGTTTACTCGAGGACAGGCCGCGCAATCAGCCCCAGCATTTT
NA	TRBV27	NA	TRBJ1-5	CASSFSGQPQHF	TGTGCCAGCAGTTTCTCGGGTCAGCCCCAGCATTTT
NA	TRBV2	NA	TRBJ1-5	CASSEGRFSNQPQHF	TGTGCCAGCAGTGAAGGGCGATTTAGCAATCAGCCCCAGCATTTT
TRBD2	TRBV19	NA	TRBJ2-1	CASLPGGNYNEQFF	TGTGCCAGTCTCCCCGGGGGGAACTACAATGAGCAGTTCTTC
NA	TRBV5-4	NA	TRBJ2-5	CASSNRDLQETQYF	TGTGCCAGCAGCAACCGGGACCTTCAAGAGACCCAGTACTTC
NA	TRBV29-1	NA	TRBJ2-7	CSALIKYEQYF	TGCAGCGCTCTTATCAAATACGAGCAGTACTTC
TRBD1	TRBV7-2	NA	TRBJ2-3	CASSLTGANTHTQYF	TGTGCCAGCAGCTTAACAGGGGCCAATACGCATACGCAGTATTTT
TRBD2	TRBV4-3	NA	TRBJ2-2	CASSFGTSAGELFF	TGCGCCAGCAGCTTCGGGACTAGCGCCGGGGAGCTGTTTTTT
TRBD2	TRBV18	NA	TRBJ2-7	CASSPPSGRVGEQYF	TGTGCCAGCTCACCACCGTCAGGGAGGGTCGGCGAGCAGTACTTC
TRBD2	TRBV4-3	NA	TRBJ2-1	CASSQGGTSGYNEQFF	TGCGCCAGCAGCCAAGGGGGGACTAGCGGATACAATGAGCAGTTCTTC
TRBD2	TRBV6-1	NA	TRBJ2-5	CASRRAGGPGTQYF	TGTGCCAGCAGGAGGGCGGGAGGCCCGGGGACCCAGTACTTC
NA	TRBV5-1	NA	TRBJ1-3	CASSSESGNTIYF	TGCGCCAGCAGCTCAGAGTCGGGAAACACCATATATTTT
NA	TRBV4-1	NA	TRBJ1-4	CASSQDSTNEKLFF	TGCGCCAGCAGCCAAGACTCGACGAATGAAAAACTGTTTTTT
TRBD2	TRBV6-1	NA	TRBJ2-5	CASSEGWSSGSLETQYF	TGTGCCAGCAGTGAAGGGTGGAGTAGCGGGAGTCTGGAGACCCAGTACTTC
TRBD2	TRBV4-1	NA	TRBJ2-3	CASSRGAGGSTDTQYF	TGCGCCAGCAGCCGGGGGGCGGGAGGGTCCACAGATACGCAGTATTTT
NA	TRBV6-5	NA	TRBJ2-7	CASPSKNRTREYF	TGTGCCAGCCCATCAAAGAACAGGACAAGAGAGTACTTC
TRBD2	TRBV10-2	once	TRBJ2-7	CASSESGLGGGSSYEQYF	TGCGCCAGCAGTGAGTCGGGCCTCGGGGGGGGCAGCTCCTACGAGCAGTACTTC
NA	TRBV6-1	NA	TRBJ1-5	CASSEASGGQPQHF	TGTGCCAGCAGTGAAGCTTCCGGGGGTCAGCCCCAGCATTTT
NA	TRBV5-1	NA	TRBJ2-5	CASTQGSRETQYF	TGCGCCAGCACTCAGGGATCTCGGGAGACCCAGTACTTC
TRBD1	TRBV5-6	NA	TRBJ2-3	CASTLTGTAFTDTQYF	TGTGCCAGCACCCTGACCGGGACAGCGTTCACAGATACGCAGTATTTT
NA	TRBV27	NA	TRBJ2-1	CASSFWGTNEQFF	TGTGCCAGCAGTTTCTGGGGGACCAATGAGCAGTTCTTC
NA	TRBV27	NA	TRBJ1-5	CASRPNGSNQPQHF	TGTGCCAGCAGACCGAACGGCAGCAATCAGCCCCAGCATTTT
TRBD1	TRBV28	NA	TRBJ1-2	CASSLLRTGPYGYTF	TGTGCCAGCAGTTTACTGAGGACAGGGCCCTATGGCTACACCTTC
NA	TRBV7-2	NA	TRBJ2-3	CASSPRAVTDTQYF	TGTGCCAGCAGCCCTCGGGCCGTTACAGATACGCAGTATTTT
NA	TRBV6-5	NA	TRBJ2-7	CASRAFGVTTYEQYF	TGTGCCAGCAGAGCCTTCGGGGTCACGACCTACGAGCAGTACTTC
NA	TRBV30	NA	TRBJ2-7	CAWSVRGYEQYF	TGTGCCTGGAGTGTACGGGGGTACGAGCAGTACTTC
NA	TRBV5-1	NA	TRBJ2-7	CASSVDYEQYF	TGCGCCAGCAGCGTTGACTACGAGCAGTACTTC
NA	TRBV27	NA	TRBJ2-7	CASSLGGYEQYF	TGTGCCAGCAGTTTGGGGGGATACGAGCAGTACTTC
NA	TRBV28	NA	TRBJ1-5	CASRTGEVNQPQHF	TGTGCCAGCCGTACCGGGGAGGTCAATCAGCCCCAGCATTTT
NA	TRBV28	few	TRBJ2-7	CASRWGMAYEQYF	TGTGCCAGCAGATGGGGGATGGCCTACGAGCAGTACTTC
NA	TRBV6-1	NA	TRBJ1-2	CASSEIRQSGYTF	TGTGCCAGCAGTGAGATCCGGCAAAGCGGCTACACCTTC
NA	TRBV7-2	NA	TRBJ2-2	CASRRGTTGELFF	TGTGCCAGCAGGCGAGGGACCACCGGGGAGCTGTTTTTT
TRBD2	TRBV6-1	NA	TRBJ2-5	CASSESPGLAGGHPQETQYF	TGTGCCAGCAGTGAATCGCCGGGACTAGCGGGAGGGCATCCCCAAGAGACCCAGTACTTC
NA	TRBV7-7	NA	TRBJ2-5	CASSLSGRETQYF	TGTGCCAGCAGCTTGAGCGGCAGAGAGACCCAGTACTTC
NA	TRBV30	NA	TRBJ2-7	CAWGTQSSYEQYF	TGTGCCTGGGGGACACAGAGCTCCTACGAGCAGTACTTC
TRBD1	TRBV19	NA	TRBJ1-5	CASTSDRGKVQPQHF	TGTGCCAGTACCTCGGACAGGGGGAAAGTTCAGCCCCAGCATTTT
NA	TRBV5-5	NA	TRBJ2-3	CASSLQGFGTDTQYF	TGTGCCAGCAGCCTGCAGGGGTTTGGCACAGATACGCAGTATTTT
TRBD1	TRBV7-2	NA	TRBJ2-3	CASSRRDSNTDTQYF	TGTGCCAGCAGCCGACGGGACAGCAACACAGATACGCAGTATTTT
NA	TRBV2	NA	TRBJ1-2	CASSEQALRGYTF	TGTGCCAGCAGTGAACAGGCTCTCCGAGGCTACACCTTC
NA	TRBV5-1	NA	TRBJ2-6	CASSLEGSGANVLTF	TGCGCCAGCAGCTTAGAGGGAAGCGGGGCCAACGTCCTGACTTTC
NA	TRBV29-1	NA	TRBJ2-3	CSVTIGGTDTQYF	TGCAGCGTTACCATCGGCGGCACAGATACGCAGTATTTT
NA	TRBV10-1	NA	TRBJ2-5	CASSGQYQETQYF	TGCGCCAGCAGCGGACAGTACCAAGAGACCCAGTACTTC
TRBD1	TRBV7-8	NA	TRBJ2-5	CASSLESIGTGYQETQYF	TGTGCCAGCAGCTTAGAGAGTATCGGGACAGGGTACCAAGAGACCCAGTACTTC
NA	TRBV18	NA	TRBJ2-7	CASSPFGWESTIEQYF	TGTGCCAGCTCACCATTCGGGTGGGAGTCAACAATTGAGCAGTACTTC